A single sample is the source of the 27 T cell receptor beta chains below, sequenced in a study of blood T cell repertoires in COVID-19. Profiling relied on immunoSEQ multiplex PCR, and the TCRdb table lists in-frame clones only, not all of them. Of 250,000 to 300,000 clones detected, 82% appear once; the ten largest clones hold roughly 3.1%. The sequenced sample was peripheral blood. The receptors shown here come from a woman aged 18-29 years with acute or convalescent COVID-19.

This sequence joins TRBV9 and TRBJ1-6, with D unresolved. CDR3 size: 13 residues. Per germline, CDR1 SGDLS and CDR2 YYNGEE. V lost 4 bases and J 7 bases, leaving 9 bases between the germline ends. In DNA form, the CDR3 reads TGTGCCAGCAGCTCGCGGTACAATTCACCCCTCCACTTT. As protein: CASSSRYNSPLHF.

J is TRBJ1-6 and V is TRBV5-7; TRBD1 is a possible D gene (5 bases). TRBV5-7 is an ORF for which the function is uncertain. Trimming removed 4 bases at V and 7 bases at J, with 21 bases between. The CDR3 is 17 amino acids. This CDR3 is CASSASIKDNRNSPLHF. The CDR3 region has the DNA TGTGCCAGCAGCGCCTCGATAAAGGACAACCGGAATTCACCCCTCCACTTT.

V and J are TRBV6-2 or TRBV6-3 and TRBJ1-2; maybe TRBD1 (5 bases). The CDR3 sequence is 16 residues long. Germline V gene sequence: CDR1 MNHEY, CDR2 SVGEGT. V gave up 5 bases and J gave up 8 bases, with 24 bases separating them. The CDR3 nucleotides read TGTGCCAGCAGTATATATCCCGGAGATAACAGGCGCGGCTACACCTTC. This codes for CASSIYPGDNRRGYTF.

This sequence joins TRBV18 and TRBJ1-4, with 7 bases that match TRBD1. In germline, CDR1 is KGHSH, CDR2 LQKENI. Trimming cost V 0 bases and J 6 bases; bases outside gene matches: 7. This CDR3 contains 16 residues. This CDR3 is CASSPPEGARHEKLFF. CDR3 bases: TGTGCCAGCTCACCACCGGAGGGGGCCAGGCATGAAAAACTGTTTTTT.

The genes are TRBV12-3 or TRBV12-4 and TRBJ1-2, with D perhaps TRBD1 (5 bases). Trimming shortened V by 6 bases and J by 8 bases, and 16 bases separated the two germline ends. The CDR3 extends over 13 amino acids. The CDR3 DNA reads TGTGCCAGCAGCCGGGGGAGGGGAGGAGGCTACACCTTC. The encoded protein is CASSRGRGGGYTF.

The chain carries TRBV14 and TRBJ2-1; 15 positions agree with TRBD2. This CDR3 has 17 amino acids. The V gene's germline CDR1 is SGHDN and CDR2 FVKESK. V shed 4 bases, J shed 8 bases, and the junction held 9 bases outside the gene matches. This chain's CDR3 is CASSRGLAGGSRDEQFF. In DNA form, the CDR3 reads TGTGCCAGCAGCCGGGGACTAGCGGGAGGTAGTCGGGATGAGCAGTTCTTC.

CDR3 sequence reads: CASSPRSGVLNEKLFF. The CDR3 DNA sequence: TGTGCCAGCAGCCCGAGGTCGGGGGTGCTCAATGAAAAACTGTTTTTT. V is TRBV3-1 (or the pseudogene TRBV3-2) and J is TRBJ1-4; D may be TRBD1 (5 bases). The V end lost 4 bases, the J end lost 5 bases, and 17 bases lay between the germline ends. The germline V gene encodes CDR1 LGHDT and CDR2 YNNKEL (reference sequence). The CDR3 is 16 amino acids.

This clone is a singleton in its sample. The chain is built from TRBV27 and TRBJ1-2; 7 nucleotides line up with TRBD1. The CDR3 has 15 amino acids. The V and J ends lost 4 bases and 0 bases, in that order; junction bases with no gene match: 5. CDR1 is MNHEY and CDR2 is SMNVEV in the germline V gene (reference sequence). Here the CDR3 DNA reads TGTGCCAGCAGTTGGGCCGGGACAGCTAACTATGGCTACACCTTC. Translated, it gives CASSWAGTANYGYTF.

CDR3 sequence reads: CASSIGGALGTEAFF. The CDR3 DNA is TGTGCCAGTAGTATAGGGGGAGCCCTAGGCACTGAAGCTTTCTTT. This chain uses TRBV19 with TRBJ1-1; D is ambiguous. V was trimmed by 1 base and J by 4 bases, leaving 13 bases between them. CDR3 length: 15 amino acids. Germline assignment: CDR1 LNHDA and CDR2 SQIVND (reference sequence). Using reference TRBV19 and TRBJ1-1 for the parts outside the CDR3, the full variable domain is DGGITQSPKYLFRKEGQNVTLSCEQNLNHDAMYWYRQDPGQGLRLIYYSQIVNDFQKGDIAEGYSVSREKKESFPLTVTSAQKNPTAFYLCASSIGGALGTEAFFGQGTRLTVV.

The rearrangement uses TRBV5-1 and TRBJ2-2; D possibly corresponds to TRBD1 (5 bases). The CDR3 is 16 residues long. Germline lookup yields CDR1 SGHRS and CDR2 YFSETQ. Trimming stripped 1 base from V and 2 bases from J, with 12 bases between. The CDR3 reads CASSLLGADNTGELFF. The DNA of the CDR3 is TGCGCCAGCAGCTTGTTAGGGGCGGATAACACCGGGGAGCTGTTTTTT.

The chain joins TRBV7-9 to TRBJ1-1, with 9 bases matching TRBD1. Germline CDR1 reads SEHNR; CDR2 reads FQNEAQ (reference sequence). Losses at the gene ends were 2 bases for V and 8 bases for J; bases not matched to a gene: 6. The CDR3 consists of 14 residues. The CDR3 bases are TGTGCCAGCAGCTTACCGGGACAGGGTTCAGAAGCTTTCTTT. It translates to CASSLPGQGSEAFF.

The chain joins TRBV6-6 to TRBJ2-7; 7 bases line up with TRBD2. The germline CDR1 and CDR2 sequences are MNHNY and SVGAGI (reference sequence). Germline trimming cut 6 bases from V and 3 bases from J; bases unmatched to any gene: 5. The CDR3 sequence is 13 residues long. The CDR3 DNA follows: TGTGCCAGCAGAGTGCGGGGGTTCTACGAGCAGTACTTC. Encoded protein: CASRVRGFYEQYF.

The V call is TRBV7-8, the J call TRBJ2-1; TRBD1 is a possible D gene (6 bases). The CDR3 is made up of 16 amino acids. V was shortened by 4 bases and J by 0 bases, with 13 bases between the two germline ends. Germline V lookup: CDR1 SGHVS, CDR2 FQNEAQ. The CDR3 DNA sequence: TGTGCCAGCAGCTCTACCGGGACAAGCTCCTACAATGAGCAGTTCTTC. Translating it yields CASSSTGTSSYNEQFF.

This clone was picked up a small number of times. The rearrangement links TRBV12-5 to TRBJ1-1; D gene unclear. Trimming stripped 3 bases from V and 3 bases from J, with 8 bases between. CDR3 size: 13 residues. CDR1 is LGHNT and CDR2 is FRNRAP in the germline V gene. The CDR3 spells CASGFDTYTEAFF. In DNA form, the CDR3 reads TGTGCTAGTGGTTTTGACACTTACACTGAAGCTTTCTTT.

The genes are TRBV7-9 and TRBJ1-1; D perhaps matches TRBD1 (5 bases). In germline, CDR1 is SEHNR, CDR2 FQNEAQ (reference sequence). V was clipped by 5 bases and J by 8 bases, with 12 bases between them. The CDR3 loop spans 12 amino acids. CDR3 protein: CASSGRVQEAFF. The CDR3 DNA reads as TGTGCCAGCAGCGGCAGGGTCCAAGAAGCTTTCTTT.

This chain uses TRBV4-3 with TRBJ2-1; D is uncertain. V lost 0 bases and J lost 8, with 23 bases in between. The CDR3 totals 18 residues. In germline, CDR1 is LGHNA, CDR2 YSLEER. The CDR3: CASSQDVAGIGASHEQFF. Here the CDR3 DNA reads TGCGCCAGCAGCCAAGATGTTGCAGGAATTGGCGCATCTCATGAGCAGTTCTTC.

J is TRBJ1-4 and V is TRBV5-1; 7 bases map to TRBD1. Trimming at V came to 4 bases and at J to 0 bases, leaving 6 bases not matched to a gene. CDR3 length equals 16 residues. Germline V gives CDR1 SGHRS, CDR2 YFSETQ. The CDR3 sequence is CASSLGQITTNEKLFF. CDR3 DNA sequence: TGCGCCAGCAGCCTGGGACAGATAACAACTAATGAAAAACTGTTTTTT.

The J gene is TRBJ1-1, the V gene TRBV5-1; weak D call: TRBD1 (6 bases). Germline V gene lookup returns CDR1 SGHRS and CDR2 YFSETQ. This CDR3 is 15 amino acids long. The V gene lost 1 base and the J gene lost 0 bases, with 10 bases spanning the gap. The CDR3 coding sequence is TGCGCCAGCAGCTTGTCGGACAGATTGAACACTGAAGCTTTCTTT. It is translated as CASSLSDRLNTEAFF. The full variable domain, with the rest looked up from reference TRBV5-1 and TRBJ1-1, is KAGVTQTPRYLIKTRGQQVTLSCSPISGHRSVSWYQQTPGQGLQFLFEYFSETQRNKGNFPGRFSGRQFSNSRSEMNVSTLELGDSALYLCASSLSDRLNTEAFFGQGTRLTVV.

The J gene is TRBJ2-1, the V gene TRBV28, with 7 bases fitting TRBD2. V lost 3 bases and J lost 3; bases outside the gene matches: 8. The CDR3 has 16 residues. Per the germline V gene, CDR1 is MDHEN and CDR2 is SYDVKM. In nucleotides, the CDR3 is TGTGCCAGCAGTTTCTCGGGTAGCGGGCACTACAATGAGCAGTTCTTC. It encodes CASSFSGSGHYNEQFF.

This chain connects TRBV11-2 to TRBJ2-1, with D possibly being TRBD2 (6 bases). Trimming took off 1 base at V and 1 base at J, with 14 bases between the two ends. The germline V gene has CDR1 SGHAT and CDR2 FQNNGV. This CDR3 contains 17 residues. The CDR3 loop is CASSLGPGVGSYNEQFF. The DNA of the CDR3 is TGTGCCAGCAGCTTAGGACCGGGAGTTGGGTCCTACAATGAGCAGTTCTTC. The complete variable domain, with remaining parts taken from reference TRBV11-2 and TRBJ2-1, reads EAGVAQSPRYKIIEKRQSVAFWCNPISGHATLYWYQQILGQGPKLLIQFQNNGVVDDSQLPKDRFSAERLKGVDSTLKIQPAKLEDSAVYLCASSLGPGVGSYNEQFFGPGTRLTVL.

This clone was counted once. The V and J genes are TRBV7-9 and TRBJ1-1; D unclear. V was trimmed by 5 bases and J by 1 base, leaving 5 bases between them. The CDR3 has 12 residues. Germline values: CDR1 SEHNR, CDR2 FQNEAQ (reference sequence). The CDR3, as DNA: TGTGCCAGCAGCGGAGAGAACACTGAAGCTTTCTTT. This codes for CASSGENTEAFF.

V and J are TRBV25-1 and TRBJ2-2, with TRBD2 matching 8 bases. The CDR3 totals 18 residues. V gave up 4 bases and J gave up 6 bases; unmatched junction bases: 16. Germline values: CDR1 MGHDK, CDR2 SYGVNS. CDR3 nucleotides: TGTGCCAGCAGTGGATCACTTACCGGGACTAGAAATCCCGGGGAGCTGTTTTTT. Its translation is CASSGSLTGTRNPGELFF.

This clone has a handful of counts. The chain joins TRBV2 to TRBJ1-5; no definite D call. This CDR3 is 14 amino acids long. Trimming cost V 3 bases and J 4 bases, with 10 bases left between them. Germline lookup yields CDR1 SNHLY and CDR2 FYNNEI. The CDR3 loop is CASSEKWENQPQHF. CDR3 nucleotides: TGTGCCAGCAGTGAGAAGTGGGAGAATCAGCCCCAGCATTTT. Drawing the rest from reference TRBV2 and TRBJ1-5, the complete variable domain is EPEVTQTPSHQVTQMGQEVILRCVPISNHLYFYWYRQILGQKVEFLVSFYNNEISEKSEIFDDQFSVERPDGSNFTLKIRSTKLEDSAMYFCASSEKWENQPQHFGDGTRLSIL.

The chain joins TRBV5-6 to TRBJ2-2; TRBD2 is a possible D gene (6 bases). Germline loops: CDR1 SGHDT, CDR2 YYEEEE. CDR3 size: 14 residues. The V gene lost 4 bases and the J gene lost 6 bases, with 13 bases spanning the gap. The CDR3: CASSVWTIPGELFF. In nucleotides, the CDR3 is TGTGCCAGCAGCGTCTGGACTATACCCGGGGAGCTGTTTTTT.

The V and J genes are TRBV27 and TRBJ2-1; TRBD2 agrees at 12 bases. With V trimmed by 0 bases and J by 8 bases, 5 bases remained unmatched. The CDR3 sequence is 16 residues long. Germline V gives CDR1 MNHEY, CDR2 SMNVEV (reference sequence). CDR3 residues: CASSLSPSGRAYEQFF. For the CDR3, the DNA is TGTGCCAGCAGTTTATCCCCTAGCGGGAGGGCCTATGAGCAGTTCTTC.

This sequence joins TRBV23-1 and TRBJ2-7, with TRBD2 matching over 8 bases. TRBV23-1 is placed among ORFs of uncertain function. J lost 7 bases, V lost 10 bases, and 12 bases had no gene match. The CDR3 runs 13 residues. The CDR3 sequence is CANSIAGHAEQYF. The CDR3, as DNA: TGCGCCAACTCGATAGCGGGACATGCGGAGCAGTACTTC.

The chain has TRBV4-3 and TRBJ2-1; 9 nucleotides match TRBD2. With V trimmed by 2 bases and J by 5 bases, 16 bases remained unmatched. CDR3 length: 19 amino acids. Germline CDR1 and CDR2: LGHNA and YSLEER. CDR3: CASSQNTPSGAGGNNEQFF. CDR3 nucleotides: TGCGCCAGCAGCCAAAATACACCCTCGGGAGCGGGAGGTAACAATGAGCAGTTCTTC.